The T cell receptor (beta chain) under discussion was sequenced for a study of beta chain features in type 1 diabetes. Points from the study as a whole: A moderate, significant TCRB CDR3 shortening appeared in type 1 diabetes across four CD4+ subsets.

V lost 7 bases to trimming and J lost 4 bases, with 13 bases between them. Germline lookup yields CDR1 SNHLY and CDR2 FYNNEI. The CDR3 covers 13 residues. There are a few counts of this clone. Antigen specificity is unknown. What was sequenced were expressed TCRB transcripts, since all of the isolated RNA had been reverse transcribed. The protocol was immunoSEQ multiplex PCR, while the TCRdb copy is restricted to in-frame clones and leaves out a portion. Of a few hundred thousand clones in the sample, over 8.5% were seen once. The chain uses TRBV2 and TRBJ2-5, with D possibly being TRBD1 (6 bases). This receptor was obtained from a man aged 25-45 years with type 1 diabetes. Input material: central memory CD4+ T cells from blood. The CDR3 spells CASTGEPRETQYF. Written as DNA, the CDR3 is TGTGCCAGCACAGGGGAGCCTCGAGAGACCCAGTACTTC.